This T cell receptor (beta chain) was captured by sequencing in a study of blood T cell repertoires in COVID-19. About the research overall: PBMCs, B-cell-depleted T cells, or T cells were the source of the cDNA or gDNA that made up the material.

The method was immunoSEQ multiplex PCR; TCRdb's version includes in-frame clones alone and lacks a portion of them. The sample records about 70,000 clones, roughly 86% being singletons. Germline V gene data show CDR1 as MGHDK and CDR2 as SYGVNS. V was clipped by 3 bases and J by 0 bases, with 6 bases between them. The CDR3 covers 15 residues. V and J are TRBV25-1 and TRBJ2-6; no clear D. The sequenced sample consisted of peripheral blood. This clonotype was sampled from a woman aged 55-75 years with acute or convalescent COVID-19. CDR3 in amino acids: CASSDSLSGANVLTF. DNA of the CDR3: TGTGCCAGCAGTGATTCCCTCTCTGGGGCCAACGTCCTGACTTTC.